This is a list of T cell receptor beta chains from one sample in a study of blood T cell repertoires in COVID-19. Method: immunoSEQ multiplex PCR; TCRdb's copy keeps in-frame clones and lacks some. The sample includes roughly 200,000 clones, around 80% of them seen just once. Sequences were obtained from peripheral blood. These receptors all come from a man aged 65 to 79 with active or convalescent COVID-19. Both conserved end residues are part of each CDR3. A D gene is named only where the DNA matches it firmly. Part of the rows lack a size; the others show once, few, many or a class for expanded clones.

d_call j_call clone_size v_call cdr3_nt cdr3_aa
TRBD1 TRBJ1-2 NA TRBV7-9 TGTGCCAGCAGCCTGGGACAGGGGGCTTCGTCTGGCTACACCTTC CASSLGQGASSGYTF
NA TRBJ1-1 NA TRBV7-9 TGTGCCAGCAGCTTACTGGCAGGCTTTGTCTCTGAAGCTTTCTTT CASSLLAGFVSEAFF
TRBD1 TRBJ1-2 few TRBV7-8 TGTGCCAGCAGTCGGGGGACAGTGAACTATGGCTACACCTTC CASSRGTVNYGYTF
NA TRBJ2-7 NA TRBV5-8 TGTGCCAGCAGCTCTGACACCTACGAGCAGTACTTC CASSSDTYEQYF
NA TRBJ1-1 NA TRBV7-9 TGTGCCAGCAGCTTAGAGTACTCGGGAGCTTTCTTT CASSLEYSGAFF
NA TRBJ1-1 NA TRBV7-6 TGTGCCAGCAGCTTAGGTGGGCAGGAGGACACTGAAGCTTTCTTT CASSLGGQEDTEAFF
NA TRBJ1-6 few TRBV12-5 TGTGCTAGTGGTTTGGTACAGGGAGAATATAATTCACCCCTCCACTTT CASGLVQGEYNSPLHF
NA TRBJ2-7 NA TRBV20-1 TGCAGTGCTAGTGGTGGGAGTGGATACGAGCAGTACTTC CSASGGSGYEQYF
TRBD1 TRBJ1-2 NA TRBV6-5 TGTGCCAGCAGTTACGACGACAGGGGCTATGGCTACACCTTC CASSYDDRGYGYTF
NA TRBJ2-6 NA TRBV18 TGTGCCAGCTCACCACGGATTCGAACAGGTTACTCCTCTGGGGCCAACGTCCTGACTTTC CASSPRIRTGYSSGANVLTF
NA TRBJ2-5 once TRBV7-2 TGTGCCAGCAGCGCGCCGGGGGAAGAGACCCAGTACTTC CASSAPGEETQYF
NA TRBJ2-1 NA TRBV6-2/TRBV6-3 TGTGCCAGCAGTCTCGAAGGGGGATCGAGGAAAACCTACAATGAGCAGTTCTTC CASSLEGGSRKTYNEQFF
NA TRBJ1-1 NA TRBV4-2 TGTGCCAGCAGCCAACCGCGTGGGAGGACAAGGAACACTGAAGCTTTCTTT CASSQPRGRTRNTEAFF
NA TRBJ1-5 few TRBV7-2 TGTGCCAGCAGCTTTCGGGTAAACAATCAGCCCCAGCATTTT CASSFRVNNQPQHF
NA TRBJ2-7 NA TRBV7-2 TGTGCCAGCAGCACTGGACAGTTCTACGAGCAGTACTTC CASSTGQFYEQYF
TRBD2 TRBJ2-1 NA TRBV2 TGTGCCAGCAGTGAAGAACTAGCGGGAGGGCCTCTGATGAATGAGCAGTTCTTC CASSEELAGGPLMNEQFF
NA TRBJ1-5 NA TRBV10-2 TGCGCCAGCACTGGGGGCAGCAATCAGCCCCAGCATTTT CASTGGSNQPQHF